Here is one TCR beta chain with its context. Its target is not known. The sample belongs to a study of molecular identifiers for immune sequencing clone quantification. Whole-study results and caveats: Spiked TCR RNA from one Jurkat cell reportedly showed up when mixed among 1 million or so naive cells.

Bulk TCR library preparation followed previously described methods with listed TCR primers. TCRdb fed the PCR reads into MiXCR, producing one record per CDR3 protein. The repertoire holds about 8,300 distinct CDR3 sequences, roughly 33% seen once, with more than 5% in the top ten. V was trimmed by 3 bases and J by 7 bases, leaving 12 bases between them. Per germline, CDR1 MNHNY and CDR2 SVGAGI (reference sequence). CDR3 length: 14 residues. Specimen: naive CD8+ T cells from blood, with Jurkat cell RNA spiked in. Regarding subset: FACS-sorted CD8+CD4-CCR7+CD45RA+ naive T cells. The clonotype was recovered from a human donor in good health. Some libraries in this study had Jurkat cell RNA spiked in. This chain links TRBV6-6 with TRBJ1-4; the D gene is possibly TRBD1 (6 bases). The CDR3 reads CASSYTGRSEKLFF. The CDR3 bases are TGTGCCAGCAGTTATACAGGGAGGAGTGAAAAACTGTTTTTT.